This TCR beta chain was recorded in a study of identical twins. Findings and caveats of the study: Fewer insertions characterized abundant cord blood beta clonotypes, whereas memory repertoires showed none.

From the 5' RACE reads, TCRdb called clonotypes with MiXCR, one entry per CDR3 protein. The repertoire holds approximately 630,000 distinct CDR3 sequences, with just over 7% as singletons. This CDR3 is 17 amino acids long. V gave up 1 base and J gave up 2 bases; unmatched junction bases: 9. In germline, CDR1 is MGHRA, CDR2 YSYEKL. This clonotype was counted only a few times. What it recognizes is unknown. These same records also appear under a second study, on yellow fever vaccine responses in identical twins.

V is TRBV4-1 and J is TRBJ2-5; TRBD2 agrees at 8 bases. The TCR comes from a young woman in good health. Sequenced sample: PBMCs. CDR3 protein: CASSQGPGGAGQETQYF. The CDR3 DNA reads as TGCGCCAGCAGCCAAGGTCCCGGGGGGGCTGGACAAGAGACCCAGTACTTC.